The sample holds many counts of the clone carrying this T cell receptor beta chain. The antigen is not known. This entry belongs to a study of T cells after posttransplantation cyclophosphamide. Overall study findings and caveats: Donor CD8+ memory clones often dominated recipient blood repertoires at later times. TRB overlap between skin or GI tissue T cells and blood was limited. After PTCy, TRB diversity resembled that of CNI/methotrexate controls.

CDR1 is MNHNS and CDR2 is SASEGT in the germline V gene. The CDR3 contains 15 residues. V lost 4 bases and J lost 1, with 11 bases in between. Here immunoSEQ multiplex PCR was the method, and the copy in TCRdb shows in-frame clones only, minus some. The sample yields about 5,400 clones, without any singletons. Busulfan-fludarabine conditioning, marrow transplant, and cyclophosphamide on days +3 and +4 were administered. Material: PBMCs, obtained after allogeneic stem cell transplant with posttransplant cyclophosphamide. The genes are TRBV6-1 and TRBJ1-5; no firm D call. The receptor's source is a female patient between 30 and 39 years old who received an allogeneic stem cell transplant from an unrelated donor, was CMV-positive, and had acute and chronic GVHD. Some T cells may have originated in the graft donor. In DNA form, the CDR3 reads TGTGCCAGCAGTGTCGGGAAATGGAGCAATCAGCCCCAGCATTTT. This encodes CASSVGKWSNQPQHF.